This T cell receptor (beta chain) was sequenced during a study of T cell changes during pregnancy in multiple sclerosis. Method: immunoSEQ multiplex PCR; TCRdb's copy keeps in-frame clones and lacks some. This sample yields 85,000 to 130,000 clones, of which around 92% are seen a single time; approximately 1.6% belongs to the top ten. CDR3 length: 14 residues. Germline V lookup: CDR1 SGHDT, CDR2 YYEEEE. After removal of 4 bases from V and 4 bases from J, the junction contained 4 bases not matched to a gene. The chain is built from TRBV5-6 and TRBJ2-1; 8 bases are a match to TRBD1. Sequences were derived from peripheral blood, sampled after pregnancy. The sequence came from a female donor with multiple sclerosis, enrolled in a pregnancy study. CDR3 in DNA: TGTGCCAGCAGCAACCGGGACAGGTACAATGAGCAGTTCTTC. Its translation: CASSNRDRYNEQFF.